Listed here are 21 T cell receptor beta chains from one sample, sequenced in a study of OX40 agonist ivuxolimab in advanced cancers. The assay was immunoSEQ multiplex PCR, and TCRdb's table has in-frame clones only and misses some. Here the sample spans tens of thousands of clones, around 90% being singletons. Sequencing was performed on CD4+ or CD8+ T cells sorted from blood, taken in a trial of the OX40 agonist ivuxolimab. These receptors were collected from an adult with an advanced solid tumor such as melanoma, head and neck, liver or kidney cancer.

The CDR3 spells CASRLGLGVYNEQFF. The CDR3 DNA follows: TGTGCCAGCAGGCTGGGACTAGGGGTGTACAATGAGCAGTTCTTC. The rearrangement uses TRBV6-1 and TRBJ2-1; TRBD2 matches at 8 bases. This CDR3 has 15 amino acids. V lost 6 bases, J lost 4 bases, and 8 bases stayed unmatched. Germline CDR1 is MNHNS and CDR2 is SASEGT.

For this clone: A read error may produce the germline difference seen at one junction end. This rearrangement joins TRBV7-7 to TRBJ2-5; possibly TRBD2 for D (6 bases). Germline lookup yields CDR1 SSHAT and CDR2 FNYEAQ (reference sequence). This CDR3 is built from 15 residues. CDR3 nucleotides: TGTGCTAGCAGCCCCTTGCACAGCGCGGGGGAGACCCAGTACTTC. This sequence encodes CASSPLHSAGETQYF. The whole variable domain, remainder taken from reference TRBV7-7 and TRBJ2-5, is GAGVSQSPRYKVTKRGQDVTLRCDPISSHATLYWYQQALGQGPEFLTYFNYEAQPDKSGLPSDRFSAERPEGSISTLTIQRTEQRDSAMYRCASSPLHSAGETQYFGPGTRLLVL.

This chain links TRBV28 with TRBJ2-7; 9 nucleotides line up with TRBD1. This CDR3 spans 14 amino acids. Germline assignment: CDR1 MDHEN and CDR2 SYDVKM. J gave up 7 bases and V 7 bases, and 11 bases lay outside the gene matches. The CDR3 nucleotides are TGTGCCAGCACAACAGGGGGCCGTGCCGGGGAGCAGTACTTC. Its translation: CASTTGGRAGEQYF. Combining the CDR3 with reference TRBV28 and TRBJ2-7 gives the whole variable domain DVKVTQSSRYLVKRTGEKVFLECVQDMDHENMFWYRQDPGLGLRLIYFSYDVKMKEKGDIPEGYSVSREKKERFSLILESASTNQTSMYLCASTTGGRAGEQYFGPGTRLTVT.

J is TRBJ1-1 and V is TRBV6-4; possibly TRBD1 for D (6 bases). V was clipped by 5 bases and J by 6 bases, with 13 bases between them. The CDR3 has 13 residues. Germline CDR1 is MRHNA and CDR2 is SNTAGT. CDR3: CASSSGVHAEAFF. In nucleotides, the CDR3 is TGTGCCAGCAGTTCAGGGGTTCACGCTGAAGCTTTCTTT.

The rearrangement links TRBV2 to TRBJ2-5, with D uncertain. Trimming took 5 bases from V and 4 from J, leaving 5 bases between them. The germline V gene encodes CDR1 SNHLY and CDR2 FYNNEI. The CDR3 extends over 11 amino acids. CDR3 loop: CASSYGETQYF. The CDR3, as DNA: TGTGCCAGCAGTTACGGAGAGACCCAGTACTTC.

The chain couples TRBV28 to TRBJ2-6, with a tentative D call TRBD1 (5 bases). The V and J ends lost 8 bases and 0 bases respectively, with 17 bases between them. Germline V gene lookup returns CDR1 MDHEN and CDR2 SYDVKM. This CDR3 spans 17 amino acids. This CDR3 reads CASFGATPNSGANVLTF. The CDR3 region has the DNA TGTGCCAGCTTTGGGGCGACCCCAAACTCTGGGGCCAACGTCCTGACTTTC.

The rearrangement joins TRBV10-1 to TRBJ1-4, with a tentative D call TRBD1 (5 bases). From germline, CDR1 is WNHNN and CDR2 SYGVQD (reference sequence). The CDR3 sequence is 15 residues long. Trimming removed 3 bases from V and 1 base from J, with 9 bases in between. The CDR3 nucleotides are TGCGCCAGCAGTGAACAGGCTGGAACTAATGAAAAACTGTTTTTT. Protein: CASSEQAGTNEKLFF.

The CDR3 region is CASGLVRGELFF. CDR3 DNA: TGTGCTAGTGGTTTGGTACGCGGGGAGCTGTTTTTT. The V and J genes are TRBV12-5 and TRBJ2-2, with D hard to call. This CDR3 contains 12 residues. Germline CDR1 and CDR2: LGHNT and FRNRAP. V shed 0 bases and J shed 7 bases, with 3 bases lying between them.

The V and J genes are TRBV6-5 and TRBJ1-1; D gene ambiguous. CDR1 MNHEY and CDR2 SVGAGI come from the germline V gene. Trimming shortened V by 0 bases and J by 5 bases, and 7 bases separated the two germline ends. This CDR3 has 13 amino acids. CDR3 coding DNA: TGTGCCAGCAGTTACTCGGACCGGACTGAAGCTTTCTTT. It encodes CASSYSDRTEAFF.

The J gene is TRBJ2-7, the V gene TRBV5-6, with D tentatively TRBD1 (6 bases). The CDR3 totals 15 residues. V was cut by 0 bases and J by 7 bases, with 17 bases left in between. Germline-derived CDR1 and CDR2 are SGHDT and YYEEEE. The CDR3: CASSLEWQGFGEQYF. DNA for the CDR3: TGTGCCAGCAGCTTGGAGTGGCAGGGGTTCGGAGAGCAGTACTTC.

With respect to this clone: Other DNA sequences in the sample encode the same CDR3. The chain links TRBV27 to TRBJ2-7; unclear D gene. Germline V gene data show CDR1 as MNHEY and CDR2 as SMNVEV (reference sequence). This CDR3 has 16 amino acids. Trimming cost V 2 bases and J 0 bases, with 14 bases left between them. As DNA, the CDR3 is TGTGCCAGCAGTTTAATGGGTACGAAATCCTCCTACGAGCAGTACTTC. This gives the protein CASSLMGTKSSYEQYF.

The chain is built from TRBV13 and TRBJ2-7, with 10 bases identical to TRBD2. V lost 5 bases and J lost 7; bases outside the gene matches: 11. The CDR3 sequence is 15 residues long. The germline CDR1 and CDR2 sequences are PRHDT and FYEKMQ (reference sequence). CDR3 in DNA: TGTGCCAGCAGCCCCAAGGTAGCGGGAGGAGAAGAGCAGTACTTC. This codes for CASSPKVAGGEEQYF.

The V call is TRBV25-1, the J call TRBJ2-7, with D tentatively TRBD1 (5 bases). The V and J ends lost 1 base and 3 bases respectively, with 13 bases between them. The CDR3 contains 15 residues. Germline assignment: CDR1 MGHDK and CDR2 SYGVNS. For the CDR3, the DNA is TGTGCCAGCAGTGAATCCCTGACAGATAACTACGAGCAGTACTTC. Residues: CASSESLTDNYEQYF.

The chain carries TRBV6-1 and TRBJ2-3; 7 nucleotides agree with TRBD1. V lost 0 bases, J lost 6 bases, and 3 bases stayed unmatched. The CDR3 is 14 amino acids. The germline CDR1 and CDR2 sequences are MNHNS and SASEGT. CDR3 in DNA: TGTGCCAGCAGTGAAGCAGGCAGGGGGGATACGCAGTATTTT. It specifies CASSEAGRGDTQYF.

This chain joins TRBV6-1 and TRBJ1-2; TRBD1 agrees at 11 bases. This CDR3 has 14 amino acids. The germline gives CDR1 MNHNS, CDR2 SASEGT. The junction had 5 bases not matched to a gene; V was cut back by 5 bases and J by 6 bases. The CDR3 bases are TGTGCCAGCAGTCTCGGGACAGGGGGTCATGGCTACACCTTC. Its translation: CASSLGTGGHGYTF.

The chain employs TRBV14 and TRBJ2-7; D possibly corresponds to TRBD2 (6 bases). The V gene's germline CDR1 is SGHDN and CDR2 FVKESK. The CDR3 extends over 13 amino acids. Trimming left V 1 base short and J 11 bases short, with 15 bases between. The CDR3 region has the DNA TGTGCCAGCAGCCAAGCCAGCGGGTCGACTAAGTACTTC. Translation: CASSQASGSTKYF.

This clone occurred a few times. This chain links TRBV28 with TRBJ2-7; tentative D call: TRBD2 (7 bases). Trimming took off 5 bases at V and 1 base at J, with 15 bases between the two ends. This CDR3 region has 15 residues. The germline V gene has CDR1 MDHEN and CDR2 SYDVKM. In nucleotides, the CDR3 is TGTGCCAGCAGTCCTCGGGGGGCAGGGTCCTACGAGCAGTACTTC. This gives the protein CASSPRGAGSYEQYF.

The chain employs TRBV2 and TRBJ2-7; 8 bases line up with TRBD1. Losses at the gene ends were 3 bases for V and 5 bases for J; bases not matched to a gene: 9. This CDR3 is built from 15 residues. The germline V gene encodes CDR1 SNHLY and CDR2 FYNNEI. Here the CDR3 reads CASSEGSRGLDEQYF. CDR3 nucleotides: TGTGCCAGCAGTGAGGGGAGCAGGGGGCTGGACGAGCAGTACTTC.

This chain uses TRBV6-6 with TRBJ2-7, with 10 bases lining up with TRBD1. CDR3 length: 14 amino acids. Germline CDR1 MNHNY, CDR2 SVGAGI (reference sequence). Losses at the gene ends were 6 bases for V and 6 bases for J; bases not matched to a gene: 8. The CDR3 nucleotides read TGTGCCAGCAGACGATCGACAGGGGGCGGCGAGCAGTACTTC. This sequence encodes CASRRSTGGGEQYF.

The chain carries TRBV10-1 and TRBJ2-4; D assignment may be TRBD1 or TRBD2 (5 bases each). In germline, CDR1 is WNHNN, CDR2 SYGVQD (reference sequence). Trimming removed 3 bases from V and 2 bases from J, with 11 bases in between. The CDR3 loop spans 15 amino acids. Here the CDR3 DNA reads TGCGCCAGCAGTGATAATTCGGGACCCAAAAACATTCAGTACTTC. It yields the protein CASSDNSGPKNIQYF.

Concerning this clone itself: Other DNA variants within this sample encode the same CDR3. The chain is built from TRBV29-1 and TRBJ2-6; D might be TRBD1 (6 bases). Germline loops: CDR1 SQVTM, CDR2 ANQGSEA. The V gene lost 4 bases and the J gene lost 4 bases, with 11 bases spanning the gap. This CDR3 contains 14 residues. CDR3 amino acids: CSVVGGEGANVLTF. The CDR3 DNA reads TGCAGCGTTGTAGGGGGTGAGGGGGCCAACGTCCTGACTTTC.